What follows are 8 T cell receptor beta chains derived from one specimen sequenced in a study of T cells in Graves' hyperthyroidism and ophthalmopathy. RNA transcripts provided the source from which TCR beta CDR3 regions were amplified. HTBI primers were the set used in a first-round RT-PCR of the TCR CDR3. MiXCR, run by TCRdb on the multiplex PCR reads, gives a single entry per CDR3 protein. Here the sample spans about 610,000 distinct CDR3 sequences, about a sixth being singletons. Sequenced: blood. The receptor source for this set is a woman between 35 and 50 years old with Graves' ophthalmopathy.

The rearrangement joins TRBV10-3 to TRBJ2-7; D is tentatively TRBD1 or TRBD2 (5 bases each). The germline CDR1 and CDR2 sequences are ENHRY and SYGVKD. The CDR3 has 17 amino acids. Trimming stripped 10 bases from V and 6 bases from J, with 31 bases between. DNA of the CDR3: TGTGCCACCTCAACAGGACTGCTCGAGGTAGTGAGAGGCGAGCAGTACTTC. This gives the protein CATSTGLLEVVRGEQYF.

The gene calls are TRBV6-1 and TRBJ2-3; 7 bases map to TRBD1. The CDR3 spans 15 residues. CDR1 and CDR2 from the germline V gene are MNHNS and SASEGT. J was trimmed by 0 bases and V by 6 bases; bases with no gene match: 6. CDR3 nucleotide sequence: TGTGCCAGCAGGAGACAGGGACGGAGCACAGATACGCAGTATTTT. This translates into CASRRQGRSTDTQYF.

V gene TRBV18 combines with J gene TRBJ1-2; D gene unclear. This CDR3 comprises 14 residues. The V gene's germline CDR1 is KGHSH and CDR2 LQKENI. Trimming pared 5 bases from V and 6 bases from J, leaving 16 bases between. CDR3 sequence (DNA): TGTGCCAGCTCAGACATCCAGGCGGCGGATGGCTACACCTTC. Translated, it gives CASSDIQAADGYTF.

This clonotype was detected many times. The chain recombines TRBV20-1 with TRBJ2-2, with D possibly TRBD1 on 6 matching bases. Trimming stripped 0 bases from V and 4 bases from J, with 9 bases between. This CDR3 spans 14 amino acids. Germline V CDR1 and CDR2: DFQATT, SNEGSKA (reference sequence). The CDR3 protein is CSARDPRGTGELFF. As DNA, the CDR3 is TGCAGTGCTAGAGATCCCAGGGGCACCGGGGAGCTGTTTTTT.

This clonotype has at least ten counts. The chain is built from TRBV10-2 and TRBJ1-1, with unresolved D. The CDR3 sequence is 14 residues long. Per the germline V gene, CDR1 is WSHSY and CDR2 is SAAADI. The germline V and J ends were trimmed by 6 bases and 2 bases, with 13 bases remaining between them. CDR3 amino acids: CASRDGVLNTEAFF. Here the CDR3 DNA reads TGCGCCAGCAGGGACGGAGTCCTCAACACTGAAGCTTTCTTT.

Many counts were recorded for this clonotype. J is TRBJ2-2 and V is TRBV6-4, with D hard to call. Trimming took 2 bases from V and 3 from J, leaving 7 bases between them. Per germline, CDR1 MRHNA and CDR2 SNTAGT. The CDR3 loop spans 14 amino acids. The CDR3 DNA follows: TGTGCCAGCAGTGACAGCCTTGACACCGGGGAGCTGTTTTTT. Protein: CASSDSLDTGELFF.

The gene calls are TRBV5-5 and TRBJ1-2; D remains unclear. The CDR3 consists of 15 residues. Trimming removed 1 base from V and 4 bases from J, with 14 bases in between. Per germline, CDR1 SGHKS and CDR2 YYEKEE (reference sequence). CDR3 protein: CASSLNLQSGYGYTF. In DNA form, the CDR3 reads TGTGCCAGCAGCTTGAATCTACAGAGCGGCTATGGCTACACCTTC.

This clonotype was observed many times. V and J are TRBV5-6 and TRBJ2-3; tentatively, D is TRBD1 (5 bases). The CDR3 covers 15 residues. V lost 6 bases and J 1 base, leaving 15 bases between the germline ends. Germline-derived CDR1 and CDR2 are SGHDT and YYEEEE. CDR3 residues: CASIIAGRGTDTQYF. As DNA, the CDR3 is TGTGCCAGCATCATAGCAGGGCGAGGCACAGATACGCAGTATTTT.